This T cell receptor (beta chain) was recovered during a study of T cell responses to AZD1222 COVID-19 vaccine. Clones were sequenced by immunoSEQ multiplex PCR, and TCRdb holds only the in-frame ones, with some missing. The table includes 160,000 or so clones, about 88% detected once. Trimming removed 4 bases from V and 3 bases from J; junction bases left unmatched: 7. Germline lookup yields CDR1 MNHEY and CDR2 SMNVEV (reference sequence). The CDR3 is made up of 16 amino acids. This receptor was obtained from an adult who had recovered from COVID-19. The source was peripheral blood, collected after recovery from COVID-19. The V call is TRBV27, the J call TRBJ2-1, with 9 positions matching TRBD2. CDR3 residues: CASSSAAGGGYNEQFF. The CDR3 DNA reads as TGTGCCAGCAGTTCTGCAGCGGGGGGCGGCTACAATGAGCAGTTCTTC.